This T cell receptor (beta chain) was found in a study of PD-1 blockade in classical Hodgkin lymphoma. Every one of the patients relapsed after autologous stem cell transplantation (brentuximab vedotin exposure was variable). Complete response, partial response or progressive disease was each patient's best response. The trim removed 9 bases at V and 7 bases at J, leaving 12 bases unmatched. The germline gives CDR1 MDHEN, CDR2 SYDVKM. CDR3 length equals 15 residues. The repertoire was sequenced with immunoSEQ multiplex PCR; TCRdb's copy has only in-frame clones and lacks some. The sample carries 20,000 to 25,000 clones, 68% recorded once. Broader study findings: Reported baseline diversity: healthy donors highest, relapsed/refractory patients lowest. Complete responders had baseline diversity similar to newly diagnosed patients. CD4+ TCR diversity rose significantly by C4D1, and CD8+ TCR diversity did not.

To note about this clone: The antigen remains unidentified.

The material sequenced was peripheral blood mononuclear cells (PBMCs), taken at baseline. This TCR was recovered from a human donor with classical Hodgkin lymphoma. The chain recombines TRBV28 with TRBJ2-2; 9 bases are shared with TRBD2. The CDR3 nucleotides read TGTGCCAGTTGGGGAGCTAGCGGGATCGGCGGGGAGCTGTTTTTT. Its protein product is CASWGASGIGGELFF.